This T cell receptor (beta chain) was captured in a study of CD8 T cells in cerebrospinal fluid in Alzheimer's disease. Using the 10x single-cell sequencing reads, TCRdb records one entry per CDR3 protein without DNA. The record lists over 950 distinct CDR3 sequences, of which the ten most abundant hold around 7.6%. The TCR originated in a human donor in good health. The sample taken for sequencing was cerebrospinal fluid.

This CDR3 reads CASSFLGGPSSYNEQFF. The chain carries TRBV9 and TRBJ2-1; TCRdb's assignment of TRBD2 cannot be checked, as there is no DNA. The CDR3 has 17 residues. In germline, CDR1 is SGDLS, CDR2 YYNGEE. The whole variable domain, remainder taken from reference TRBV9 and TRBJ2-1, is DSGVTQTPKHLITATGQRVTLRCSPRSGDLSVYWYQQSLDQGLQFLIQYYNGEERAKGNILERFSAQQFPDLHSELNLSSLELGDSALYFCASSFLGGPSSYNEQFFGPGTRLTVL.